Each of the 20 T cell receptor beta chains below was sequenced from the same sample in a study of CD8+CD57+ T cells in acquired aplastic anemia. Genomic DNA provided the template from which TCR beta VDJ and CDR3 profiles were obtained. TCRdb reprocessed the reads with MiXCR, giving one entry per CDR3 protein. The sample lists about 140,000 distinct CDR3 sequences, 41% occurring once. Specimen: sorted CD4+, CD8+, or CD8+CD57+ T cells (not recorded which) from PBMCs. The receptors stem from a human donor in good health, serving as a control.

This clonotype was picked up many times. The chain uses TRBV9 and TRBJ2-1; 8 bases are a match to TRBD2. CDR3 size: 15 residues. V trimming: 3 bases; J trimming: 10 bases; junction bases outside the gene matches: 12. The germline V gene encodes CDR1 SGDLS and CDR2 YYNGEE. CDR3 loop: CASSARTSSRIEQFF. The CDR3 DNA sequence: TGTGCCAGCAGCGCTCGGACTAGCTCGAGAATCGAGCAGTTCTTC.

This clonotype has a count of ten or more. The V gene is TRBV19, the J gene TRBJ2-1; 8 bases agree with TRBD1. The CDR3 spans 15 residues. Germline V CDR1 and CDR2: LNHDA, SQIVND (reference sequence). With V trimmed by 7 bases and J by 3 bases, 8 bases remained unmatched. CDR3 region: CASNPDRGGYNEQFF. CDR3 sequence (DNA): TGTGCCAGTAACCCCGACAGGGGTGGCTACAATGAGCAGTTCTTC.

CDR3 sequence: CASNTGTTESWEQYF. In DNA form, the CDR3 reads TGTGCCAGCAATACCGGGACAACAGAATCGTGGGAGCAGTACTTC. This sequence joins TRBV6-2 or TRBV6-3 and TRBJ2-7; D might be TRBD1 (6 bases). This CDR3 spans 15 amino acids. The V end was cut by 7 bases, the J end by 7 bases, with 23 bases between. CDR1 MNHEY and CDR2 SVGEGT come from the germline V gene.

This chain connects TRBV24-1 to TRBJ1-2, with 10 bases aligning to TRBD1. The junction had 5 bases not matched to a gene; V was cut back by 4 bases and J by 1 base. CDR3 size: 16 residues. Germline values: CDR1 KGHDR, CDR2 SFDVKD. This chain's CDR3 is CATSDPGTGVNYGYTF. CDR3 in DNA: TGTGCCACCAGTGACCCCGGGACAGGGGTTAACTATGGCTACACCTTC.

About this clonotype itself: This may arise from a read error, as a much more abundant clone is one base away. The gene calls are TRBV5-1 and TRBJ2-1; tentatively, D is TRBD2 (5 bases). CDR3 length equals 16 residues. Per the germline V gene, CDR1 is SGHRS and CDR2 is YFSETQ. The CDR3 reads CASIKDSFQTYSEQFF. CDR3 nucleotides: TGCGCCAGCATAAAGGACTCGTTTCAAACCTACAGTGAGCAGTTCTTC.

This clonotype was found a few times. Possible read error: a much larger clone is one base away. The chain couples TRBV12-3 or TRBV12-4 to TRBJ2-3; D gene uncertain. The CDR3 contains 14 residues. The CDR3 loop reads CARSSLDGTDTQYF. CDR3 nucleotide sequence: TGTGCCCGCAGCTCCCTTGACGGCACAGATACGCAGTATTTT.

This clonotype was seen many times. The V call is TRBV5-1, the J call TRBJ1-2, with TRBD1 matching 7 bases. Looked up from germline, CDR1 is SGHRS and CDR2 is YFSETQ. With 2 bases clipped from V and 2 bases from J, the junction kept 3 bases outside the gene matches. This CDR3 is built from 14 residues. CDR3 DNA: TGCGCCAGCAGCTTAGACAGGGCGAACTATGGCTACACCTTC. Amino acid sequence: CASSLDRANYGYTF.

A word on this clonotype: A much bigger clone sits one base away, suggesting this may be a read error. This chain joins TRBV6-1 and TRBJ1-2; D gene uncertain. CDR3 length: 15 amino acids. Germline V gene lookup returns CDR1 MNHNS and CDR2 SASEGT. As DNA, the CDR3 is TGTGCCAGCAGTGAAGGCTATACAGAAAACTATGGCTACGCCTTC. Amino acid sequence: CASSEGYTENYGYAF.

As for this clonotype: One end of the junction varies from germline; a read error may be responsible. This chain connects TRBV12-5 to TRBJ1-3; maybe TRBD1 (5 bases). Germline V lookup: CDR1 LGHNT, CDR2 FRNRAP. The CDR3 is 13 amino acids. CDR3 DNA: TGTGCTAGTGGAGCAGGGACGGGAAACACCATATGTTTT. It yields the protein CASGAGTGNTICF.

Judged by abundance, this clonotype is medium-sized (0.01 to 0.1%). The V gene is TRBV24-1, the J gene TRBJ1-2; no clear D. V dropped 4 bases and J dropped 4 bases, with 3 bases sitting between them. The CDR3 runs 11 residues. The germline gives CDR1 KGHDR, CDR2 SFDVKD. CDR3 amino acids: CATSDSYGYTF. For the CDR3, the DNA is TGTGCCACCAGTGACAGCTATGGCTACACCTTC.

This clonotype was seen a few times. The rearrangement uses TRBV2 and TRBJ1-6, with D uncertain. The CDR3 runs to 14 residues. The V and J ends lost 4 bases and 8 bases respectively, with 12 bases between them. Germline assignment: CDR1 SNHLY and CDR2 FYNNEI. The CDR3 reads CASSGDGRDSPLHF. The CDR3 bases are TGTGCCAGCAGTGGAGATGGCCGCGATTCACCCCTCCACTTT.

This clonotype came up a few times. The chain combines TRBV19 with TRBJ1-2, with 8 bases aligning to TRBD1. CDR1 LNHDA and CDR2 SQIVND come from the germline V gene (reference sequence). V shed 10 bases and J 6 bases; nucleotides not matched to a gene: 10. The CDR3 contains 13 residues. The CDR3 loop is CATEDREKNGYTF. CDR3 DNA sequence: TGTGCCACTGAGGACAGGGAAAAGAATGGCTACACCTTC. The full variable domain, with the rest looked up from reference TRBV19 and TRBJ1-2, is DGGITQSPKYLFRKEGQNVTLSCEQNLNHDAMYWYRQDPGQGLRLIYYSQIVNDFQKGDIAEGYSVSREKKESFPLTVTSAQKNPTAFYLCATEDREKNGYTFGSGTRLTVV.

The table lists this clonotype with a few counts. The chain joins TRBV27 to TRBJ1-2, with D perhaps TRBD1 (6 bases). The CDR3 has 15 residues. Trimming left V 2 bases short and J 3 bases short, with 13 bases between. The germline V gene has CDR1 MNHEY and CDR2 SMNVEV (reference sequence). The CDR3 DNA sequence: TGTGCCAGCAGTTTACTCGGGGGCGCCGACTATGGCTACACCTTC. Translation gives CASSLLGGADYGYTF.

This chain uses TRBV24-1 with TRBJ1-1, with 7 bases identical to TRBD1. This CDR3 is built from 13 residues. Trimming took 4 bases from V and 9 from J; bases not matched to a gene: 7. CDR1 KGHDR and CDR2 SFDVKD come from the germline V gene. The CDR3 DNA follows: TGTGCCACCAGTGAGCTCACGACAGGGAAAGCTTTCTTT. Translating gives CATSELTTGKAFF.

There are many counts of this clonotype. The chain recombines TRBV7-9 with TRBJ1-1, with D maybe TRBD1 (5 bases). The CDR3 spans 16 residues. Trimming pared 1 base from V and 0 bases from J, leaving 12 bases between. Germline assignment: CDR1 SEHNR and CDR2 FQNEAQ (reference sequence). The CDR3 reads CASSLGGLLMNTEAFF. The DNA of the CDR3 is TGTGCCAGCAGCTTAGGGGGACTGTTAATGAACACTGAAGCTTTCTTT. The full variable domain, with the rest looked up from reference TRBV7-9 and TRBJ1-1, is DTGVSQNPRHKITKRGQNVTFRCDPISEHNRLYWYRQTLGQGPEFLTYFQNEAQLEKSRLLSDRFSAERPKGSFSTLEIQRTEQGDSAMYLCASSLGGLLMNTEAFFGQGTRLTVV.

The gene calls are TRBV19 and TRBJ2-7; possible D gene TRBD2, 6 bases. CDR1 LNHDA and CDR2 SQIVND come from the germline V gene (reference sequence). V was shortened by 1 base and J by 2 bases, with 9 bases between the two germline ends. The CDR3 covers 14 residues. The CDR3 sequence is CASSIAGGAYEQYF. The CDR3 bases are TGTGCCAGTAGTATAGCCGGGGGAGCCTACGAGCAGTACTTC.

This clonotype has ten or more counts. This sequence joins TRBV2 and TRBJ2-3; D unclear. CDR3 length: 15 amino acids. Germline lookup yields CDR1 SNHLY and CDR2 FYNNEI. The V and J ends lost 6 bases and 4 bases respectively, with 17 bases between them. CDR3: CASRISVLGPDTQYF. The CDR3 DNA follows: TGTGCCAGCAGAATCTCTGTGTTGGGCCCAGATACGCAGTATTTT.

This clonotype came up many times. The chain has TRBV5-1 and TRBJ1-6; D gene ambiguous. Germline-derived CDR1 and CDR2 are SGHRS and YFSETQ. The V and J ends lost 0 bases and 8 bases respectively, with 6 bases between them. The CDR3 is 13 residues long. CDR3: CASSLEGDSPLHF. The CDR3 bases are TGCGCCAGCAGCTTGGAGGGAGATTCACCCCTCCACTTT.

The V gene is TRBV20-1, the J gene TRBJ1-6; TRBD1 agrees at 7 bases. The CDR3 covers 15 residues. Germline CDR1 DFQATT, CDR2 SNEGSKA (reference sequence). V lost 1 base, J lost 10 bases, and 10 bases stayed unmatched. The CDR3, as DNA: TGCAGTGCTAGAGTACGACAGGGATCAGGATCACCCCTCCACTTT. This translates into CSARVRQGSGSPLHF.

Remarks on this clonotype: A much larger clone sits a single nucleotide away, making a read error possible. The CDR3 nucleotides are TGTGCCAGCAGCCAAGTAAGGAGAAACATCATATATTTT. Encoded protein: CASSQVRRNIIYF. This chain joins TRBV3-1 and TRBJ1-3; D is ambiguous. Germline CDR1 is LGHDT and CDR2 is YNNKEL (reference sequence). The length of the CDR3 is 13 residues. The full variable domain, its missing parts supplied by reference TRBV3-1 and TRBJ1-3, is DTAVSQTPKYLVTQMGNDKSIKCEQNLGHDTMYWYKQDSKKFLKIMFSYNNKELIINETVPNRFSPKSPDKAHLNLHINSLELGDSAVYFCASSQVRRNIIYFGEGSWLTVV.